The 18 T cell receptor beta chains presented below share a single source sample, sequenced in a study of blood T cell repertoires in COVID-19. Profiled with immunoSEQ multiplex PCR; TCRdb holds only in-frame clones, not every one. Among 66,000 or so clones listed, roughly 77% were seen once. The sequenced sample was peripheral blood. These receptors all stem from a human donor in a cohort sampled during active COVID-19.

The chain recombines TRBV7-9 with TRBJ2-1, with TRBD2 matching over 13 bases. Germline trimming cut 4 bases from V and 6 bases from J; bases unmatched to any gene: 15. The CDR3 is 19 amino acids. Germline V gene lookup returns CDR1 SEHNR and CDR2 FQNEAQ (reference sequence). CDR3 in amino acids: CASSSRAGLAGVNGNEQFF. CDR3 DNA: TGTGCCAGCAGCTCCCGGGCTGGACTAGCGGGAGTTAACGGCAATGAGCAGTTCTTC. Full variable domain (missing parts from reference TRBV7-9 and TRBJ2-1): DTGVSQNPRHKITKRGQNVTFRCDPISEHNRLYWYRQTLGQGPEFLTYFQNEAQLEKSRLLSDRFSAERPKGSFSTLEIQRTEQGDSAMYLCASSSRAGLAGVNGNEQFFGPGTRLTVL.

The chain couples TRBV10-2 to TRBJ1-5; D is unresolved. The CDR3 totals 13 residues. Germline lookup yields CDR1 WSHSY and CDR2 SAAADI. With 2 bases removed from V and 9 bases from J, the gap between germline ends came to 11 bases. Written as DNA, the CDR3 is TGCGCCAGCAGTGAGGTAGCAGACCGGCCCCAGCATTTT. Translating gives CASSEVADRPQHF.

This clone was recorded at least ten times. This sequence joins TRBV29-1 and TRBJ1-2; D is ambiguous. Germline lookup yields CDR1 SQVTM and CDR2 ANQGSEA. The ends were cut back, 4 bases at V and 3 bases at J, with 12 bases in the middle. The CDR3 length is 13 residues. CDR3 DNA sequence: TGCAGCGTTGGTTCCTCGGAGGACTATGGCTACACCTTC. It translates to CSVGSSEDYGYTF.

The V and J genes are TRBV7-2 and TRBJ2-7; 12 positions agree with TRBD2. V was pared by 2 bases and J by 1 base, with 6 bases of the junction left unmatched. CDR3 length: 17 amino acids. Germline values: CDR1 SGHTA, CDR2 FQGNSA. CDR3 residues: CASSLLGTSGRSYEQYF. CDR3 bases: TGTGCCAGCAGCTTACTGGGGACTAGCGGGCGGTCCTACGAGCAGTACTTC.

The chain employs TRBV5-1 and TRBJ1-4; the D gene is possibly TRBD1 (5 bases). The CDR3 length is 13 residues. Germline CDR1 is SGHRS and CDR2 is YFSETQ. V gave up 0 bases and J gave up 8 bases, with 8 bases separating them. The DNA for the CDR3 is TGCGCCAGCAGCTTGGAGCAGGGAGAAAAACTGTTTTTT. The encoded protein is CASSLEQGEKLFF. Full variable domain (outside the CDR3, taken from reference TRBV5-1 and TRBJ1-4): KAGVTQTPRYLIKTRGQQVTLSCSPISGHRSVSWYQQTPGQGLQFLFEYFSETQRNKGNFPGRFSGRQFSNSRSEMNVSTLELGDSALYLCASSLEQGEKLFFGSGTQLSVL.

This sequence joins TRBV6-2 or TRBV6-3 and TRBJ2-1, with TRBD2 matching over 11 bases. Germline CDR1 is MNHEY and CDR2 is SVGEGT. The CDR3 length is 18 residues. The V gene end was trimmed by 0 bases and the J gene end by 5 bases; junction bases not matched to a gene: 9. The CDR3 coding sequence is TGTGCCAGCAGTTACTCGAGTAGCGGGAGGGCCGGGGACAATGAGCAGTTCTTC. As protein: CASSYSSSGRAGDNEQFF.

The rearrangement uses TRBV19 and TRBJ2-1; 11 bases line up with TRBD1. The V gene end was trimmed by 3 bases and the J gene end by 12 bases; junction bases not matched to a gene: 7. Per germline, CDR1 LNHDA and CDR2 SQIVND (reference sequence). CDR3 length: 14 amino acids. This CDR3 reads CASSMIGQGAWQFF. The CDR3 nucleotides read TGTGCCAGTAGTATGATAGGACAGGGGGCTTGGCAGTTCTTC.

V usage is TRBV28 and J usage is TRBJ2-5; 15 bases agree with TRBD2. Trimming removed 4 bases from V and 1 base from J; junction bases left unmatched: 4. This CDR3 is 17 amino acids long. CDR1 and CDR2 (germline): MDHEN, SYDVKM. In DNA form, the CDR3 reads TGTGCCAGCAGTTCGGGACTAGCGGGAGGCTTCCAAGAGACCCAGTACTTC. Residues: CASSSGLAGGFQETQYF.

The V and J genes are TRBV5-1 and TRBJ2-7, with 9 bases aligning to TRBD1. J was trimmed by 0 bases and V by 3 bases; bases with no gene match: 7. This CDR3 spans 16 amino acids. Germline loops: CDR1 SGHRS, CDR2 YFSETQ. The CDR3 spells CASSSTGTGNSYEQYF. The CDR3 DNA reads as TGCGCCAGCAGCTCGACCGGGACAGGGAACTCCTACGAGCAGTACTTC.

The rearrangement uses TRBV6-2 or TRBV6-3 and TRBJ1-1, with D hard to call. The CDR3 covers 15 residues. V gave up 5 bases and J gave up 1 base, with 14 bases separating them. Germline CDR1 reads MNHEY; CDR2 reads SVGEGT. The CDR3 loop reads CASSPLTFSNTEAFF. DNA for the CDR3: TGTGCCAGCAGTCCCCTAACGTTTTCGAACACTGAAGCTTTCTTT.

V gene TRBV19 combines with J gene TRBJ1-2; 7 bases line up with TRBD1. The CDR3 loop spans 14 amino acids. V shed 5 bases and J 4 bases; nucleotides not matched to a gene: 7. Germline loops: CDR1 LNHDA, CDR2 SQIVND (reference sequence). CDR3 residues: CASSQQQGGYGYTF. The CDR3 nucleotides are TGTGCCAGTAGTCAACAGCAGGGGGGCTATGGCTACACCTTC.

This clone occurred a few times. The CDR3 sequence is CASRYFRDNVLTF. CDR3 DNA sequence: TGTGCCAGTCGTTACTTTCGGGACAACGTCCTGACTTTC. This chain uses TRBV7-9 with TRBJ2-6, with D tentatively TRBD2 (5 bases). Germline values: CDR1 SEHNR, CDR2 FQNEAQ (reference sequence). The CDR3 length is 13 residues. The V and J ends lost 9 bases and 9 bases respectively, with 15 bases between them.

The rearrangement uses TRBV5-1 and TRBJ2-7; 9 bases line up with TRBD2. This CDR3 has 16 amino acids. V was clipped by 0 bases and J by 7 bases; unmatched bases: 11. Per germline, CDR1 SGHRS and CDR2 YFSETQ. CDR3 sequence reads: CASSLALAGTVWEQYF. CDR3 DNA: TGCGCCAGCAGCTTGGCTCTAGCGGGAACGGTTTGGGAGCAGTACTTC.

This chain uses TRBV28 with TRBJ2-7; tentatively, D is TRBD1 (5 bases). The CDR3 extends over 14 amino acids. Germline V gives CDR1 MDHEN, CDR2 SYDVKM. V dropped 7 bases and J dropped 1 base, with 14 bases sitting between them. The DNA for the CDR3 is TGTGCCAGCATTGGGGCACAAGGTTCCTACGAGCAGTACTTC. Its protein is CASIGAQGSYEQYF.

This clone was seen only once. The J gene is TRBJ2-7, the V gene TRBV5-6, with TRBD1 as a possible D gene (5 bases). With 4 bases removed from V and 1 base from J, the gap between germline ends came to 15 bases. The CDR3 extends over 15 amino acids. Germline CDR1 SGHDT, CDR2 YYEEEE. This chain's CDR3 is CASSVGQGFSYEQYF. The CDR3 region has the DNA TGTGCCAGCAGCGTAGGGCAGGGATTTTCCTACGAGCAGTACTTC. Drawing the rest from reference TRBV5-6 and TRBJ2-7, the complete variable domain is DAGVTQSPTHLIKTRGQQVTLRCSPKSGHDTVSWYQQALGQGPQFIFQYYEEEERQRGNFPDRFSGHQFPNYSSELNVNALLLGDSALYLCASSVGQGFSYEQYFGPGTRLTVT.

This clone was observed once. This rearrangement joins TRBV4-3 to TRBJ1-1; TRBD1 matches at 8 bases. The CDR3 extends over 17 amino acids. Germline lookup yields CDR1 LGHNA and CDR2 YSLEER. V lost 0 bases to trimming and J lost 1 base; unmatched junction nucleotides: 7. In DNA, the CDR3 is TGCGCCAGCAGCCAAGAGGTGACAGGGGTAGGGAACACTGAAGCTTTCTTT. It specifies CASSQEVTGVGNTEAFF.

The chain couples TRBV29-1 to TRBJ1-1; 7 bases align to TRBD1. CDR1 is SQVTM and CDR2 is ANQGSEA in the germline V gene. J gave up 0 bases and V 7 bases, and 11 bases lay outside the gene matches. The CDR3 loop spans 15 amino acids. In DNA, the CDR3 is TGCAGCGCTATACGACAGGGTGGGGTGAACACTGAAGCTTTCTTT. Its protein is CSAIRQGGVNTEAFF.

CDR3 protein: CASSPTGVGNQPQHF. The CDR3 region has the DNA TGTGCCAGCAGTCCGACAGGGGTGGGCAATCAGCCCCAGCATTTT. This rearrangement joins TRBV6-5 to TRBJ1-5; 8 nucleotides match TRBD1. Germline trimming cut 5 bases from V and 2 bases from J; bases unmatched to any gene: 5. Germline V lookup: CDR1 MNHEY, CDR2 SVGAGI. This CDR3 has 15 amino acids.